This T cell receptor (beta chain) was profiled in a study of synovial regulatory T cells in juvenile arthritis. About the study: One patient received methotrexate plus infliximab; one lacked treatment information. Whole-study results and caveats: Blood Treg cells that were inflammation-associated showed lower TCR diversity than other blood Treg cells. CDR3 overlap with synovial Tregs was higher for iaTregs than other blood Tregs.

HLA-DR+ Treg cells made up the iaTreg subset. In terms of frequency, this clone is medium-sized. What it binds is unknown. The data were produced by immunoSEQ multiplex PCR, yet TCRdb's version contains in-frame clones alone and is incomplete. This repertoire includes 900 to 1,000 clones. This CDR3 contains 14 residues. No DNA sequence was recorded. CDR1 SSHAT and CDR2 FNYEAQ come from the germline V gene (reference sequence). The TCR was taken from a donor younger than 30 with juvenile idiopathic arthritis. The sequencing input was Treg cells from blood. Subset: HLA-DR+ inflammation-associated blood Treg cells. The genes are TRBV7-7 and TRBJ2-2; with no DNA, the TCRdb D assignment of TRBD2 cannot be verified. CDR3 amino acids: CASSLVLYTGELFF.